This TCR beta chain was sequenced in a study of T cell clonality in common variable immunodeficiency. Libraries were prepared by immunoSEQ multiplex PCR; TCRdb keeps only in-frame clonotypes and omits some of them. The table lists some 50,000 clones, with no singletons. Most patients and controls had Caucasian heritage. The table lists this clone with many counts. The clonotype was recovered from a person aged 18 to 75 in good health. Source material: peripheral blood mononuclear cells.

The CDR3 sequence: CASSEGSNYEQYF. The CDR3 bases that were read are TGTGCCAGCAGCGAGGGGAGCAACTACGAG. The chain couples TRBV3-1 (or the pseudogene TRBV3-2) to TRBJ2-7; either TRBD1 or TRBD2 may fit D (5 bases each). The DNA ends 3 residues before the CDR3 does, and the rest of the CDR3 is filled in from the germline J gene. Germline V gene sequence: CDR1 LGHDT, CDR2 YNNKEL (reference sequence). CDR3 length: 13 residues. V shed 5 bases and J shed 3 bases, with 11 bases lying between them.